This T cell receptor (beta chain) was sequenced during a study of OX40 agonist ivuxolimab in advanced cancers. Whole-study context: Past anti-PD-1, anti-PD-L1 or anti-CTLA-4 therapy was accepted, and roughly 37% had received some.

Germline CDR1 and CDR2: SGHVS and FQNEAQ. CDR3 length: 16 amino acids. J was trimmed by 4 bases and V by 4 bases; bases with no gene match: 9. Sequencing was performed with immunoSEQ multiplex PCR; in TCRdb, only in-frame clones are kept and a portion is missing. The sample yields over 25,000 clones, around 90% seen once. The sample consisted of CD4+ or CD8+ T cells sorted from blood, taken in a trial of the OX40 agonist ivuxolimab. This receptor was taken from an adult with an advanced solid tumor such as melanoma, head and neck, liver or kidney cancer. This chain joins TRBV7-8 and TRBJ2-3; 9 bases agree with TRBD2. The CDR3 DNA follows: TGTGCCAGCAGCTCTGAGGCGGGGGGGCCGCCAGATACGCAGTATTTT. It is translated as CASSSEAGGPPDTQYF.